These T cell receptor beta chains were read from a single sample in a study of T-cell reconstitution after alpha-beta-depleted transplantation in children. From the PCR reads, TCRdb called clonotypes with MiXCR, one entry per CDR3 protein. This sample has around 300,000 distinct CDR3 sequences, with roughly 8.2% found just once. The sample in question was peripheral blood, obtained 360 days after TCRalphabeta/CD19-depleted stem cell transplant. Receptors originate from a female patient aged 2 to 10 who had a stem cell transplant for Fanconi anemia, so the T cells may come from the graft donor. The CDR3 runs from the conserved cysteine through the conserved F or W. A D gene is named only where the DNA matches it firmly. The listing skips clone size in some rows; elsewhere it reads once, few, many or a size class.

clone size,J gene,D gene,V gene,CDR3 protein,CDR3 DNA
NA,TRBJ1-2,NA,TRBV7-2,CASSLRGRDGYTF,TGTGCCAGCAGCCTCCGGGGGCGGGATGGCTACACCTTC
many,TRBJ2-6,NA,TRBV20-1,CSAGGRTGASGANVLTF,TGCAGTGCGGGAGGCCGGACGGGGGCGTCTGGGGCCAACGTCCTGACTTTC
many,TRBJ2-1,NA,TRBV6-5,CASSTGIYNEQFF,TGTGCCAGCAGTACAGGAATTTACAATGAGCAGTTCTTC
many,TRBJ1-1,NA,TRBV5-1,CASSLDLTEAFF,TGCGCCAGCAGCTTGGACTTAACTGAAGCTTTCTTT
NA,TRBJ1-2,NA,TRBV28,CASSLRLGGTYGYTF,TGTGCCAGCAGTTTAAGGTTGGGGGGCACTTATGGCTACACCTTC
few,TRBJ1-1,TRBD1,TRBV7-3,CASSPDRVTEAFF,TGTGCCAGCAGCCCAGACAGGGTCACTGAAGCTTTCTTT
NA,TRBJ2-5,NA,TRBV5-8,CASTLWAGGETQYF,TGTGCCAGCACCCTGTGGGCCGGAGGGGAGACCCAGTACTTC
NA,TRBJ2-3,TRBD1,TRBV6-2/TRBV6-3,CASSHPHPDRGPDLGHTDTQYF,TGTGCCTCATCCCACCCTCACCCAGACAGGGGGCCCGACTTGGGGCACACAGATACGCAGTATTTT
many,TRBJ2-1,NA,TRBV5-1,CASSSDPPGGNEQFF,TGCGCCAGCAGCTCGGACCCCCCTGGAGGCAATGAGCAGTTCTTC
many,TRBJ1-1,TRBD1,TRBV20-1,CSARVKGAGTEAFF,TGCAGTGCTAGAGTTAAGGGGGCAGGGACTGAAGCTTTCTTT
many,TRBJ2-2,TRBD2,TRBV5-1,CASSLGILAGDTGELFF,TGCGCCAGCAGCTTAGGGATACTAGCGGGAGACACCGGGGAGCTGTTTTTT
many,TRBJ1-2,TRBD1,TRBV9,CASSVDAGGTLNYGYTF,TGTGCCAGCAGCGTAGATGCAGGGGGTACCCTCAACTATGGCTACACCTTC
few,TRBJ2-3,TRBD1,TRBV5-6,CASSYNLGQGSDTQYF,TGTGCCAGCAGCTATAACCTCGGACAGGGGTCAGATACGCAGTATTTT
many,TRBJ2-1,NA,TRBV7-2,CASSFTLSSYNEQFF,TGTGCCAGCAGCTTCACACTTAGCTCCTACAATGAGCAGTTCTTC
NA,TRBJ2-3,NA,TRBV29-1,CSVGTGTDTQYF,TGCAGCGTTGGTACAGGTACAGATACGCAGTATTTT
many,TRBJ2-1,NA,TRBV20-1,CSARVQTGNEQFF,TGCAGTGCTAGAGTTCAAACTGGCAATGAGCAGTTCTTC
few,TRBJ2-1,NA,TRBV6-2/TRBV6-3,CASSYVLRVSYNEQFF,TGTGCCAGCAGTTACGTCCTCAGGGTTTCCTACAATGAGCAGTTCTTC
NA,TRBJ2-1,TRBD1,TRBV28,CASRLTGRYNEQFF,TGTGCCAGCAGGTTGACAGGGCGATACAATGAGCAGTTCTTC
many,TRBJ1-6,NA,TRBV12-3/TRBV12-4,CASTGLNSPLHF,TGTGCCAGCACAGGGCTCAATTCACCCCTCCACTTT
many,TRBJ1-1,NA,TRBV29-1,CSVDRGMGTEAFF,TGCAGCGTTGACCGGGGTATGGGCACTGAAGCTTTCTTT
many,TRBJ2-2,TRBD1,TRBV2,CASSARDRAAGELFF,TGTGCCAGCAGTGCTCGAGACAGGGCGGCCGGGGAGCTGTTTTTT
many,TRBJ2-1,NA,TRBV5-1,CASTIYSGQIRNEQFF,TGCGCCAGCACCATTTATTCCGGACAAATTAGGAATGAGCAGTTCTTC
NA,TRBJ1-6,TRBD1,TRBV20-1,CSAPRPTGELSPLHF,TGCAGTGCGCCAAGACCGACAGGGGAACTTTCACCCCTCCACTTT
NA,TRBJ1-2,NA,TRBV7-8,CASSPILREGNYGYTF,TGTGCCAGCAGCCCTATCCTCCGAGAGGGTAACTATGGCTACACCTTC
NA,TRBJ2-4,TRBD1,TRBV25-1,CASSGWTGRAKNIQYF,TGTGCCAGCAGTGGCTGGACAGGGAGGGCCAAAAACATTCAGTACTTC
many,TRBJ2-5,TRBD2,TRBV9,CASSVTSGVPETQYF,TGTGCCAGCAGCGTAACTAGCGGGGTTCCAGAGACCCAGTACTTC
many,TRBJ2-7,TRBD2,TRBV28,CASSEPGLGFSEQYF,TGTGCCAGCAGTGAACCGGGACTAGGGTTCTCCGAGCAGTACTTC
few,TRBJ1-2,TRBD1,TRBV7-2,CASSLGLGQGANYGYTF,TGTGCCAGCAGCTTGGGCCTCGGACAGGGGGCAAACTATGGCTACACCTTC
few,TRBJ1-2,NA,TRBV6-5,CASTQAGGYGYTF,TGTGCCAGCACTCAGGCAGGAGGCTATGGCTACACCTTC